Reported below is one TCR beta chain. Its target is unknown. Blood was collected once per donor into heparin, averaging approximately 110 mL. This record comes from a study of beta chain features in type 1 diabetes. At the level of the study: Similarity in age, gender and cell yields was seen between patients and healthy donors.

Study-wide results and caveats: For patients, the naive, central memory and Treg TCRB repertoires appeared more alike than for healthy donors. Reduced insertions and increased deletions marked VDJ junctions in type 1 diabetes patients.

Germline lookup yields CDR1 MNHEY and CDR2 SVGAGI. This CDR3 comprises 12 residues. V was pared by 6 bases and J by 5 bases, with 10 bases between. The whole isolated RNA underwent reverse transcription, so sequencing captured expressed TCRB transcripts. The protocol was immunoSEQ multiplex PCR, while the TCRdb copy is restricted to in-frame clones and leaves out a portion. The sample has 360,000 or so clones; roughly 21% are singletons. The sequence came from a woman between 18 and 29 years old in good health. Sequenced: naive CD4+ T cells from blood. The V gene is TRBV6-5, the J gene TRBJ2-5; tentatively, D is TRBD1 (5 bases). The CDR3 DNA reads as TGTGCCAGCAGACAGAAGGGGGAGACCCAGTACTTC. This encodes CASRQKGETQYF.